The 15 T cell receptor beta chains below come from one sample, sequenced in a study of CD8+CD57+ T cells in acquired aplastic anemia. The authors sequenced patients whose flow cytometry had shown CD8+CD57+ cell expansion. CDR3 and TCR beta VDJ profiling relied on genomic DNA as the template. TCRdb re-derived calls from the reads in MiXCR, one entry per CDR3 protein. Of fewer than 250,000 distinct CDR3 sequences in the sample, roughly half were seen once. Material: sorted CD4+, CD8+, or CD8+CD57+ T cells (not recorded which) from PBMCs. Receptors originate from a human donor with aplastic anemia.

On this clonotype itself: A read error may be the cause here, since a much bigger clone is one base away. The rearrangement links TRBV5-1 to TRBJ2-1, with TRBD2 matching over 9 bases. The V and J ends lost 0 bases and 2 bases, in that order; junction bases with no gene match: 6. Germline V CDR1 and CDR2: SGHRS, YFSETQ. This CDR3 region has 17 residues. CDR3 nucleotides: TGCGCCAGCAGCTTGGTCGGTGCGGGAGGGCCCTACAATGAGCAGTTCTTC. Its translation is CASSLVGAGGPYNEQFF. The full variable domain, with the rest looked up from reference TRBV5-1 and TRBJ2-1, is KAGVTQTPRYLIKTRGQQVTLSCSPISGHRSVSWYQQTPGQGLQFLFEYFSETQRNKGNFPGRFSGRQFSNSRSEMNVSTLELGDSALYLCASSLVGAGGPYNEQFFGPGTRLTVL.

This clonotype was seen many times. The gene calls are TRBV5-8 and TRBJ2-7, with D tentatively TRBD1 (5 bases). Trimming stripped 0 bases from V and 4 bases from J, with 8 bases between. The CDR3 totals 13 residues. Per the germline V gene, CDR1 is SGHTS and CDR2 is YDEGEE. CDR3 nucleotide sequence: TGTGCCAGCAGCTTGGCCAGGGATTACGAGCAGTACTTC. Translating gives CASSLARDYEQYF.

This clonotype was detected ten times or more. The gene calls are TRBV7-9 and TRBJ1-2, with D possibly being TRBD1 (6 bases). Germline V gene data show CDR1 as SEHNR and CDR2 as FQNEAQ (reference sequence). CDR3 length equals 15 residues. The V and J ends lost 4 bases and 0 bases respectively, with 12 bases between them. This chain's CDR3 is CASSWTDRPNYGYTF. CDR3 nucleotides: TGTGCCAGCAGCTGGACCGACAGGCCTAACTATGGCTACACCTTC. The variable domain in full, completed from reference TRBV7-9 and TRBJ1-2, reads DTGVSQNPRHKITKRGQNVTFRCDPISEHNRLYWYRQTLGQGPEFLTYFQNEAQLEKSRLLSDRFSAERPKGSFSTLEIQRTEQGDSAMYLCASSWTDRPNYGYTFGSGTRLTVV.

This chain joins TRBV5-1 and TRBJ2-7; D unclear. Germline V gives CDR1 SGHRS, CDR2 YFSETQ. The CDR3 extends over 13 amino acids. Trimming shortened V by 0 bases and J by 3 bases, and 7 bases separated the two germline ends. CDR3 in amino acids: CASSLGVNYEQYF. The CDR3 DNA reads as TGCGCCAGCAGCTTGGGGGTTAACTACGAGCAGTACTTC.

V usage is TRBV6-1 and J usage is TRBJ2-5; D remains unclear. Germline V gives CDR1 MNHNS, CDR2 SASEGT. CDR3 length: 14 residues. Deletions cut 4 bases from V and 4 bases from J, with 13 bases between. In DNA form, the CDR3 reads TGTGCCAGCAGTGCCCAAGGGAATCCAGAGACCCAGTACTTC. Its protein is CASSAQGNPETQYF.

The chain recombines TRBV11-2 with TRBJ1-3; a possible D gene is TRBD1 (5 bases). CDR1 is SGHAT and CDR2 is FQNNGV in the germline V gene. The CDR3 spans 16 residues. V was pared by 2 bases and J by 4 bases, with 15 bases between. CDR3 sequence: CASSLSPGRKGNTIYF. DNA of the CDR3: TGTGCCAGCAGCTTATCTCCGGGGCGAAAAGGAAACACCATATATTTT.

This rearrangement joins TRBV3-1 to TRBJ2-3, with D possibly being TRBD2 (6 bases). Trimming shortened V by 4 bases and J by 4 bases, and 15 bases separated the two germline ends. There are 15 residues in the CDR3. Germline CDR1 and CDR2: LGHDT and YNNKEL (reference sequence). The CDR3 DNA is TGTGCCAGCAGCCCCGGGACTTTAATTCCAGATACGCAGTATTTT. Encoded protein: CASSPGTLIPDTQYF.

This clonotype has more than one count but fewer than ten. The J gene is TRBJ1-2, the V gene TRBV5-1; a weak D match, TRBD1 (6 bases). Germline assignment: CDR1 SGHRS and CDR2 YFSETQ. V gave up 7 bases and J gave up 8 bases, with 15 bases separating them. This CDR3 has 12 residues. DNA of the CDR3: TGCGCCAGCTGGACAGAGAGGGGAGGCTACACCTTC. This encodes CASWTERGGYTF.

The chain combines TRBV7-9 with TRBJ1-2, with 10 bases fitting TRBD1. Germline V lookup: CDR1 SEHNR, CDR2 FQNEAQ (reference sequence). Losses at the gene ends were 6 bases for V and 4 bases for J; bases not matched to a gene: 14. The CDR3 sequence is 17 residues long. DNA for the CDR3: TGTGCCAGCAGTTCTCCGGGACAGGGGCTGAAGCGCTATGGCTACACCTTC. Its protein product is CASSSPGQGLKRYGYTF.

This clonotype showed up many times. The chain combines TRBV9 with TRBJ1-1; D is uncertain. CDR3 length: 14 amino acids. V was clipped by 2 bases and J by 3 bases, with 11 bases between them. Germline assignment: CDR1 SGDLS and CDR2 YYNGEE. The CDR3 DNA is TGTGCCAGCAGCGTGGATTCCGTCCACACTGAAGCTTTCTTT. It codes for CASSVDSVHTEAFF. The full variable domain, with the rest looked up from reference TRBV9 and TRBJ1-1, is DSGVTQTPKHLITATGQRVTLRCSPRSGDLSVYWYQQSLDQGLQFLIQYYNGEERAKGNILERFSAQQFPDLHSELNLSSLELGDSALYFCASSVDSVHTEAFFGQGTRLTVV.

This clonotype was counted many times. The CDR3 nucleotides read TGTGCCAGCAGTCCGCCCAGGAGCTCCTACGAGCAGTACTTC. It translates to CASSPPRSSYEQYF. The gene calls are TRBV5-5 and TRBJ2-7; D remains unclear. V was pared by 5 bases and J by 0 bases, with 12 bases between. Germline CDR1 and CDR2: SGHKS and YYEKEE (reference sequence). The CDR3 sequence is 14 residues long.

This clonotype came up once. The chain couples TRBV20-1 to TRBJ2-3; tentative D call: TRBD1 (5 bases). Germline loops: CDR1 DFQATT, CDR2 SNEGSKA (reference sequence). The CDR3 covers 12 residues. The CDR3 DNA is TGCAGCCAGGGATCTAGCACAGATACGCAGTATTTT. Amino acid sequence: CSQGSSTDTQYF.

Many counts were recorded for this clonotype. V usage is TRBV4-3 and J usage is TRBJ1-2; D is unclear. The CDR3 is 15 residues long. V was pared by 1 base and J by 0 bases, with 9 bases between. The V gene's germline CDR1 is LGHNA and CDR2 YSLEER. In nucleotides, the CDR3 is TGCGCCAGCAGCCAAGGCCAAGCTTCTAACTATGGCTACACCTTC. The encoded protein is CASSQGQASNYGYTF.

This clonotype was seen at least ten times. The chain combines TRBV5-6 with TRBJ2-7; the D is unclear. Germline V gene lookup returns CDR1 SGHDT and CDR2 YYEEEE. The V end lost 0 bases, the J end lost 5 bases, and 12 bases lay between the germline ends. The CDR3 covers 14 residues. CDR3 nucleotide sequence: TGTGCCAGCAGCTTGGCTCTTGGGTCCCACGAGCAGTACTTC. Amino acids: CASSLALGSHEQYF.

The table lists this clonotype with a count of one. The chain links TRBV28 to TRBJ1-1; 8 bases are a match to TRBD1. In germline, CDR1 is MDHEN, CDR2 SYDVKM. The CDR3 is made up of 15 amino acids. The V segment lost 5 bases and the J segment 2 bases; nucleotides outside the gene matches: 7. The DNA for the CDR3 is TGTGCCAGCAGTCGTGGACAGGGAAACAACACTGAAGCTTTCTTT. Protein sequence: CASSRGQGNNTEAFF.